One sample yielded the 25 T cell receptor beta chains listed below, sequenced in a study of T cell repertoires in cytomegalovirus infection. Using its own MiXCR run on the reads, TCRdb lists one record per CDR3 protein. The sample includes approximately 500,000 distinct CDR3 sequences, approximately 16% of them seen just once. Sequencing was done on a sample of CD8+ T cells from PBMCs. The origin of the receptors is a human donor in good health (CMV status not recorded). Some clones in this sample may be carry-over from other donors' samples.

The J gene is TRBJ2-3, the V gene TRBV9; D is unclear. The CDR3 covers 13 residues. V was cut by 3 bases and J by 4 bases, with 9 bases left in between. The germline CDR1 and CDR2 sequences are SGDLS and YYNGEE. The CDR3 here is CASSDNRADTQYF. In nucleotides, the CDR3 is TGTGCCAGCAGCGACAACCGCGCAGATACGCAGTATTTT.

This clonotype appeared many times. V gene TRBV7-2 combines with J gene TRBJ2-7; the match to TRBD2 covers 10 bases. The germline CDR1 and CDR2 sequences are SGHTA and FQGNSA. V shed 5 bases, J shed 2 bases, and the junction held 3 bases outside the gene matches. This CDR3 has 14 residues. CDR3: CASSPSGSTYEQYF. For the CDR3, the DNA is TGTGCCAGCAGCCCTAGCGGGAGTACCTACGAGCAGTACTTC.

This clonotype was counted many times. The rearrangement uses TRBV7-8 and TRBJ2-5, with TRBD1 as a possible D gene (5 bases). The germline CDR1 and CDR2 sequences are SGHVS and FQNEAQ. The V gene lost 7 bases and the J gene lost 4 bases, with 13 bases spanning the gap. This CDR3 region has 13 residues. As DNA, the CDR3 is TGTGCCAGCAATAGGGGCTGGGGAGAGACCCAGTACTTC. Translating it yields CASNRGWGETQYF.

In this sample, this clonotype turned up many times. The chain links TRBV7-2 to TRBJ2-7; 7 bases map to TRBD2. CDR3 size: 15 residues. The trim removed 0 bases at V and 5 bases at J, leaving 7 bases unmatched. CDR1 is SGHTA, CDR2 FQGNSA, per germline. The CDR3: CASSLAAGRLNEQYF. Written as DNA, the CDR3 is TGTGCCAGCAGCTTAGCGGCCGGGAGGCTGAACGAGCAGTACTTC.

This clonotype has a single count. The chain uses TRBV29-1 and TRBJ1-2, with D uncertain. Trimming pared 0 bases from V and 3 bases from J, leaving 14 bases between. Germline lookup yields CDR1 SQVTM and CDR2 ANQGSEA. The CDR3 sequence is 15 residues long. CDR3 bases: TGCAGCGTTGAAGATCAAAGGTGGCCTTACTATGGCTACACCTTC. It codes for CSVEDQRWPYYGYTF.

The chain is built from TRBV14 and TRBJ2-1; no firm D call. CDR1 is SGHDN, CDR2 FVKESK, per germline. With 0 bases removed from V and 7 bases from J, the gap between germline ends came to 10 bases. The CDR3 consists of 14 residues. The CDR3 here is CASSQEVSWNEQFF. The CDR3 nucleotides are TGTGCCAGCAGCCAAGAAGTTAGCTGGAATGAGCAGTTCTTC. Full variable domain (rest looked up from reference TRBV14 and TRBJ2-1): EAGVTQFPSHSVIEKGQTVTLRCDPISGHDNLYWYRRVMGKEIKFLLHFVKESKQDESGMPNNRFLAERTGGTYSTLKVQPAELEDSGVYFCASSQEVSWNEQFFGPGTRLTVL.

Many counts were recorded for this clonotype. The chain joins TRBV28 to TRBJ2-3; TRBD2 matches 10 bases. This CDR3 contains 17 residues. The J segment lost 2 bases and the V segment lost 6 bases, leaving 11 bases of the junction unmatched. Germline V gene data show CDR1 as MDHEN and CDR2 as SYDVKM. The chain's CDR3 is CASSNTGLAAATDTQYF. The CDR3 DNA reads TGTGCCAGCAGCAATACTGGACTAGCGGCCGCCACAGATACGCAGTATTTT. The full variable domain, its missing parts supplied by reference TRBV28 and TRBJ2-3, is DVKVTQSSRYLVKRTGEKVFLECVQDMDHENMFWYRQDPGLGLRLIYFSYDVKMKEKGDIPEGYSVSREKKERFSLILESASTNQTSMYLCASSNTGLAAATDTQYFGPGTRLTVL.

This clonotype showed up just a few times. The V and J genes are TRBV27 and TRBJ2-5, with 7 positions matching TRBD1. There are 14 residues in the CDR3. The J segment lost 5 bases and the V segment lost 4 bases, leaving 7 bases of the junction unmatched. Germline V gene lookup returns CDR1 MNHEY and CDR2 SMNVEV (reference sequence). DNA of the CDR3: TGTGCCAGCAGTTCCTCAGGGGGTGGGGAGACCCAGTACTTC. Encoded protein: CASSSSGGGETQYF.

This clonotype turned up a few times. A much larger clone lies a single base off, so this may be a read error. This chain uses TRBV11-2 with TRBJ2-7; no clear D. The V and J ends lost 0 bases and 2 bases respectively, with 5 bases between them. Germline V lookup: CDR1 SGHAT, CDR2 FQNNGV. This CDR3 contains 13 residues. CDR3 in DNA: TGTGCCAGCAGCTTAGATCAGGCCTACGAGCAGTACTTC. The encoded protein is CASSLDQAYEQYF.

This clonotype was seen repeatedly, ten times or more. The chain joins TRBV11-2 to TRBJ2-7; 9 bases fit TRBD1. Germline values: CDR1 SGHAT, CDR2 FQNNGV. Trimming cost V 1 base and J 5 bases; bases outside gene matches: 15. The CDR3 is made up of 18 amino acids. The DNA of the CDR3 is TGTGCCAGCAGCTTAGTTTGGGGGACCGGGACAGGGCCCGACGAGCAGTACTTC. This translates into CASSLVWGTGTGPDEQYF.

This chain joins TRBV7-9 and TRBJ2-5, with D perhaps given as TRBD1 or TRBD2 (5 bases each). Germline V gives CDR1 SEHNR, CDR2 FQNEAQ (reference sequence). The CDR3 has 14 amino acids. V gave up 6 bases and J gave up 3 bases, with 14 bases separating them. CDR3 DNA: TGTGCCAGCAGGTCGGGGCGAAGTAAAGAGACCCAGTACTTC. As protein: CASRSGRSKETQYF.

This clonotype was counted at least ten times. The chain employs TRBV12-3 or TRBV12-4 and TRBJ2-5; D call uncertain. The V gene lost 11 bases and the J gene lost 5 bases, with 21 bases spanning the gap. The CDR3 spans 14 residues. CDR3 amino acids: CAVHGELRVETQYF. In nucleotides, the CDR3 is TGTGCCGTTCACGGAGAGCTTCGAGTTGAGACCCAGTACTTC.

The chain couples TRBV2 to TRBJ2-1; D may be TRBD1 (6 bases). The germline gives CDR1 SNHLY, CDR2 FYNNEI. The CDR3 covers 14 residues. The V gene lost 8 bases and the J gene lost 3 bases, with 14 bases spanning the gap. In DNA, the CDR3 is TGTGCCAGCCTACCGGGACAAATCTACAATGAGCAGTTCTTC. It is translated as CASLPGQIYNEQFF.

DNA of the CDR3: TGTGCCAGCAGTTCGACGGACAGGGGGCATGGCTACACCTTC. Translated: CASSSTDRGHGYTF. The chain recombines TRBV12-3 or TRBV12-4 with TRBJ1-2; TRBD1 aligns across 11 bases. With V trimmed by 4 bases and J by 6 bases, 4 bases remained unmatched. The CDR3 sequence is 14 residues long.

The rearrangement links TRBV2 to TRBJ1-2, with D uncertain. This CDR3 is built from 14 residues. Germline CDR1 is SNHLY and CDR2 is FYNNEI. Trimming took off 6 bases at V and 6 bases at J, with 17 bases between the two ends. CDR3 amino acids: CASREMSPLHGYTF. The DNA for the CDR3 is TGTGCCAGCAGGGAAATGTCCCCTCTTCATGGCTACACCTTC.

This clonotype was counted only a few times. J is TRBJ1-2 and V is TRBV4-1; the D gene is possibly TRBD1 (5 bases). CDR1 MGHRA and CDR2 YSYEKL come from the germline V gene. The CDR3 contains 15 residues. V was clipped by 2 bases and J by 3 bases, with 13 bases between them. CDR3 in DNA: TGCGCCAGCAGCCAATCGTCCGGGACCTACTATGGCTACACCTTC. It encodes CASSQSSGTYYGYTF.

The table lists this clonotype with a few counts. The rearrangement uses TRBV3-1 and TRBJ1-1, with D unresolved. CDR3 size: 15 residues. Trimming cost V 1 base and J 7 bases, with 16 bases left between them. Per germline, CDR1 LGHDT and CDR2 YNNKEL (reference sequence). The CDR3, as DNA: TGTGCCAGCAGCCAAGGGCTAGAGGGCACGGGTGAAGCTTTCTTT. It is translated as CASSQGLEGTGEAFF.

There are a few counts of this clonotype. The V call is TRBV15, the J call TRBJ2-1; 10 bases are a match to TRBD2. V shed 10 bases, J shed 6 bases, and the junction held 6 bases outside the gene matches. Per the germline V gene, CDR1 is LNHNV and CDR2 is YYDKDF (reference sequence). This CDR3 is built from 13 residues. In nucleotides, the CDR3 is TGTGCCATTCGGACTAGCGGAGCCAATGAGCAGTTCTTC. Residues: CAIRTSGANEQFF.

This clonotype was seen only a few times. The chain joins TRBV5-4 to TRBJ1-2, with D possibly matching TRBD1 (6 bases). Germline V lookup: CDR1 SGHNT, CDR2 YYREEE (reference sequence). This CDR3 comprises 14 residues. V dropped 4 bases and J dropped 1 base, with 11 bases sitting between them. CDR3 loop: CASSPRQVNYGYTF. CDR3 sequence (DNA): TGTGCCAGCAGCCCACGACAGGTTAACTATGGCTACACCTTC.

The V call is TRBV7-9, the J call TRBJ2-1; TRBD2 matches 8 bases. This CDR3 region has 16 residues. In germline, CDR1 is SEHNR, CDR2 FQNEAQ (reference sequence). V was clipped by 4 bases and J by 4 bases; unmatched bases: 9. CDR3 DNA sequence: TGTGCCAGCAGCTCGGAGACGGGGGGGGGGTACAATGAGCAGTTCTTC. Translating gives CASSSETGGGYNEQFF.

On this clonotype: This likely comes from a read error, as the CDR3 has no conserved phenylalanine or tryptophan at its end. The chain is built from TRBV28 and TRBJ2-1; 12 bases match TRBD2. Germline V gene sequence: CDR1 MDHEN, CDR2 SYDVKM. This CDR3 spans 17 amino acids. V lost 6 bases, J lost 8 bases, and 14 bases stayed unmatched. CDR3 sequence (DNA): TGTGCCAGCAGAAACAGACTAGCGGGAGTATTTGAGGATGAGCAGTTCTTA. It codes for CASRNRLAGVFEDEQFL.

In this sample, this clonotype turned up many times. The chain is built from TRBV7-8 and TRBJ2-1; 10 nucleotides align to TRBD2. This CDR3 contains 15 residues. The V segment lost 3 bases and the J segment 5 bases; nucleotides outside the gene matches: 4. The V gene's germline CDR1 is SGHVS and CDR2 FQNEAQ. CDR3 sequence (DNA): TGTGCCAGCAGCTTTCAGCGGGGGGGCCACAATGAGCAGTTCTTC. It yields the protein CASSFQRGGHNEQFF.

V and J are TRBV14 and TRBJ2-1; no firm D call. Trimming stripped 3 bases from V and 7 bases from J, with 7 bases between. Looked up from germline, CDR1 is SGHDN and CDR2 is FVKESK. The CDR3 contains 12 residues. The DNA of the CDR3 is TGTGCCAGCAGCCACCCCTGGAATGAGCAGTTCTTC. Translated: CASSHPWNEQFF.

The sample holds a few counts of this clonotype. The chain employs TRBV20-1 and TRBJ2-7, with 7 bases aligning to TRBD1. The germline gives CDR1 DFQATT, CDR2 SNEGSKA (reference sequence). CDR3 length: 15 amino acids. The V segment lost 6 bases and the J segment 3 bases; nucleotides outside the gene matches: 14. CDR3 amino acids: CSAHDREPGDYEQYF. CDR3 DNA: TGCAGTGCCCACGACAGGGAACCAGGAGACTACGAGCAGTACTTC.

This clonotype turned up a few times. The chain is built from TRBV2 and TRBJ2-3, with D perhaps assigned TRBD1 or TRBD2 (5 bases each). The CDR3 has 13 residues. V shed 5 bases and J shed 6 bases, with 12 bases lying between them. CDR1 is SNHLY and CDR2 is FYNNEI in the germline V gene. The chain's CDR3 is CASSRDGLDTQYF. The CDR3, as DNA: TGTGCCAGCAGTAGGGACGGGCTCGATACGCAGTATTTT.